This TCR beta chain was captured in a study of blood T cell repertoires in COVID-19. Study-wide background: There were acute and convalescent COVID-19 samples, and they came from the United States, Italy and Spain. The cDNA or gDNA used as material had been derived from T cells, B-cell-depleted T cells, or PBMCs.

This clone was detected a few times. In the original analysis: Quantification of nucleated cells was approximated via reference gene primer amplification. Some clones are missing from TCRdb's copy, which holds only in-frame ones; the method was immunoSEQ multiplex PCR. V, J and clone size reflect that table, while D and trimming were determined from the DNA. The sample shows some 80,000 clones, 75% to 90% of them seen only once. This TCR was recovered from a man in his fifties or sixties with active or convalescent COVID-19. Sample: peripheral blood.

CDR3 residues: CASSGTGGKYEQYF. The CDR3 region has the DNA TGTGCCAGCAGCGGGACAGGGGGCAAGTACGAGCAGTACTTC. J is TRBJ2-7 and V is TRBV6-5, with 12 nucleotides matching TRBD1. The CDR3 covers 14 residues. Per the germline V gene, CDR1 is MNHEY and CDR2 is SVGAGI. The junction had 4 bases not matched to a gene; V was cut back by 6 bases and J by 4 bases.